The 2 T cell receptor beta chains presented below share a single source sample, sequenced in a study of blood T cell repertoires in COVID-19. Here immunoSEQ multiplex PCR was the method, and the copy in TCRdb shows in-frame clones only, minus some. The sample contains 15,000 to 20,000 clones, 88% of which appear only once. Sequenced input: peripheral blood. The receptors were gathered from a human donor in a cohort sampled during active COVID-19.

CDR3 sequence reads: CASSLKQGARETQYF. CDR3 DNA sequence: TGTGCCAGCAGCTTGAAGCAGGGGGCTCGGGAGACCCAGTACTTC. V is TRBV7-9 and J is TRBJ2-5, with 8 bases aligning to TRBD1. J was trimmed by 5 bases and V by 3 bases; bases with no gene match: 8. Looked up from germline, CDR1 is SEHNR and CDR2 is FQNEAQ (reference sequence). This CDR3 is built from 15 residues.

This clone was seen just once. The rearrangement links TRBV2 to TRBJ2-7, with D perhaps matching TRBD1 (6 bases). The CDR3 sequence is 15 residues long. Between the trimmed V and J ends, which lost 2 bases and 6 bases, there was a span of 17 bases. Germline V lookup: CDR1 SNHLY, CDR2 FYNNEI. The CDR3 spells CASSEYFEGVSEQYF. CDR3 coding DNA: TGTGCCAGCAGTGAATATTTCGAGGGGGTAAGCGAGCAGTACTTC.